This T cell receptor beta chain emerged from a study of memory CD4+ T cells and cytomegalovirus serostatus. Single viable CD3+CD4+CD8-CD45RO+ cells were sorted as the memory CD4+ T cells. CD4+ T cells were isolated by positive magnetic selection. This clone has only a few counts. TCRdb keeps only in-frame clones here, not all; method: immunoSEQ multiplex PCR. This sample has around 50,000 clones; roughly three quarters occur once, and the top ten carry approximately 0.65%. The germline gives CDR1 KGHSH, CDR2 LQKENI. V lost 2 bases to trimming and J lost 6 bases; unmatched junction nucleotides: 10. The CDR3 loop spans 17 amino acids.

The receptor was isolated from an adult in good health and CMV-seronegative. The sample taken for sequencing was memory CD4+ T cells from blood. This chain joins TRBV18 and TRBJ1-4; 9 bases are shared with TRBD1. The CDR3 region is CASSPGTGRIGHEKLFF. The CDR3 DNA reads TGTGCCAGCTCACCAGGGACAGGGAGGATTGGGCATGAAAAACTGTTTTTT.